The source of this T cell receptor (beta chain) is a study of vaccination and CD4 T cells after COVID-19. Study context: Overlapping spike peptides served as the stimulus for the cells. These peptides came from SARS-CoV-2 and from the common cold coronaviruses HCoV-NL63, HCoV-OC43 and HCoV-229E. Cultures designated as controls were supplied with a CEFX pool, an HIV-1 Nef pool, or no peptide.

V was clipped by 5 bases and J by 3 bases; unmatched bases: 8. This CDR3 is built from 16 residues. Sequencing of the DNA from cultured CD4+ T cells was carried out with the Oncomine TCR Beta short-read assay. Someone extracted genomic DNA from cultured CD4+ T cells. TCRdb fed the PCR reads into MiXCR, producing one record per CDR3 protein. The top ten clones hold 25% to 35% of a sample with approximately 5,800 distinct CDR3 sequences, around 45% of them seen once. As for this clonotype: No antigen is known for it.

Treatment given: approximately 9-day PBMC culture with coronavirus spike peptide pools or control peptides (ViraFEST assay). Before the COVID-19 pandemic (2011-2018), CD4+ T cells were obtained from the unexposed donor. Source material: CD4+ T cells from blood, cultured in vitro. The receptor's source is a human donor in good health. This chain links TRBV12-3 or TRBV12-4 with TRBJ2-1; TRBD2 agrees at 9 bases. The CDR3 sequence: CASSPTHSGSYNEQFF. CDR3 coding DNA: TGTGCCAGCAGTCCTACCCATAGCGGGAGCTACAATGAGCAGTTCTTC.